This T cell receptor (beta chain) was recovered during a study of T cell responses to AZD1222 COVID-19 vaccine. Overall study results and limits: Epitopes outside B.1.351 and B.1.1.7 mutated regions reportedly drew nearly half of spike TCRs. Donors were largely white British and mainly female; clonal diversity was possibly underestimated.

This table comes from immunoSEQ multiplex PCR, and its TCRdb copy is limited to in-frame clones, with some not included. The sample has approximately 150,000 clones; around 84% are singletons. Second-dose timings of about 4 or about 12 weeks were pooled. This clone occurred many times. Its antigen is not known. The TCR originated in an adult who received the AZD1222 COVID-19 vaccine. The sequencing used peripheral blood, collected 28 days after the second AZD1222 dose.

The CDR3 sequence: CSAQKGERAFF. In DNA form, the CDR3 reads TGCAGTGCCCAAAAGGGGGAAAGGGCTTTCTTT. The chain has TRBV20-1 and TRBJ1-1, with D possibly matching TRBD1 (6 bases). This CDR3 has 11 amino acids. Looked up from germline, CDR1 is DFQATT and CDR2 is SNEGSKA (reference sequence). V lost 6 bases, J lost 11 bases, and 16 bases lay in between.